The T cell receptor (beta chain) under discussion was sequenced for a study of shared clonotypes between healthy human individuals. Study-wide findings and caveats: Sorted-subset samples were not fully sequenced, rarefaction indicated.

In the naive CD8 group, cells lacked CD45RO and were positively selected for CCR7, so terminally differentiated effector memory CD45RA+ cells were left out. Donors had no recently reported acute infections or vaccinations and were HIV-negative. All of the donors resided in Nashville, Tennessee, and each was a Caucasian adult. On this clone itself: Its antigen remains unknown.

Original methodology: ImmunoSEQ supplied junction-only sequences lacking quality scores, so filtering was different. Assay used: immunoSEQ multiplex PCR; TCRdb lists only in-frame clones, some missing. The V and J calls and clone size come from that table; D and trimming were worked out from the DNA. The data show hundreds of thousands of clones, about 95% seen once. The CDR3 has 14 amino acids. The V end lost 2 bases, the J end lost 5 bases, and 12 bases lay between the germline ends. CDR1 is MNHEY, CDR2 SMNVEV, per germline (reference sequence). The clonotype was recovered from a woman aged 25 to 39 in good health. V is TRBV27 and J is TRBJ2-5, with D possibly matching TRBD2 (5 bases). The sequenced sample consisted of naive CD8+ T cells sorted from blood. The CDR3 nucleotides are TGTGCCAGCAGTTTAGTGGGCTCGGGGGAGACCCAGTACTTC. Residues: CASSLVGSGETQYF.